A single sample gave rise to the 5 T cell receptor beta chains below, sequenced in a study of blood T cell repertoires in COVID-19. Only in-frame clones appear in the TCRdb table, and some are missing; sequencing was by immunoSEQ multiplex PCR. The repertoire holds about 130,000 clones, with about 86% as singletons. Sequencing used PBMCs or T cells enriched from blood (not recorded which). The receptors come from a woman aged 50 to 60 who had recovered from COVID-19.

The chain couples TRBV10-1 to TRBJ2-7, with 7 bases fitting TRBD2. With V trimmed by 0 bases and J by 5 bases, 7 bases remained unmatched. This CDR3 is built from 15 residues. Looked up from germline, CDR1 is WNHNN and CDR2 is SYGVQD (reference sequence). Written as DNA, the CDR3 is TGCGCCAGCAGTGAGTCGACGGGAGGACGGGACGAGCAGTACTTC. It is translated as CASSESTGGRDEQYF.

This clone was recorded once. This chain connects TRBV5-5 to TRBJ1-5; D gene unclear. The CDR3 length is 18 residues. V lost 0 bases and J 2 bases, leaving 18 bases between the germline ends. CDR1 is SGHKS, CDR2 YYEKEE, per germline (reference sequence). CDR3 protein: CASSLETKGGNGNQPQHF. CDR3 DNA sequence: TGTGCCAGCAGCTTGGAAACGAAAGGAGGAAATGGCAATCAGCCCCAGCATTTT.

The V and J genes are TRBV12-5 and TRBJ2-5, with D maybe TRBD1 (6 bases). The CDR3 is 12 residues long. Germline-derived CDR1 and CDR2 are LGHNT and FRNRAP. V lost 8 bases to trimming and J lost 4 bases, with 11 bases between them. CDR3 region: CASRQDAETQYF. The CDR3 DNA is TGTGCTAGTCGACAGGACGCAGAGACCCAGTACTTC.

The rearrangement joins TRBV10-2 to TRBJ2-3, with no clear D. Looked up from germline, CDR1 is WSHSY and CDR2 is SAAADI. The CDR3 consists of 11 residues. V was clipped by 7 bases and J by 5 bases, with 7 bases between them. The chain's CDR3 is CASTGRDTQYF. In nucleotides, the CDR3 is TGCGCCAGCACAGGTCGAGATACGCAGTATTTT.

The chain recombines TRBV2 with TRBJ1-1; 9 nucleotides line up with TRBD1. Trimming cost V 8 bases and J 0 bases; bases outside gene matches: 7. Germline-derived CDR1 and CDR2 are SNHLY and FYNNEI. The CDR3 contains 15 residues. CDR3 nucleotide sequence: TGTGCCAGCGGGGGACAGGGATTCATGAACACTGAAGCTTTCTTT. Its translation is CASGGQGFMNTEAFF.